This T cell receptor (beta chain) was sequenced in a study of vaccination and CD4 T cells after COVID-19. Study-level information: The authors gave control cultures a CEFX pool, an HIV-1 Nef pool, or no peptide. Study results and limitations: The analysis of convalescent patients involved relatively few individuals and lacked early post-infection timepoints.

An Oncomine TCR Beta short-read assay was used to sequence the DNA from cultured CD4+ T cells. TCRdb re-analysed the PCR reads in MiXCR, keeping a single row per CDR3 protein. The table includes thousands of distinct CDR3 sequences, around half detected once. The treatment is: approximately 9-day PBMC culture with coronavirus spike peptide pools or control peptides (ViraFEST assay). Researchers collected the unexposed donor's CD4+ T cells before the COVID-19 pandemic (2011-2018). Once peptide pools had expanded antigen-specific T cells, ViraFEST sequenced TCRs. This clonotype was observed a few times. Its antigen is still unknown. Sequencing used CD4+ T cells from blood, cultured in vitro. The sequence was collected from a human donor in good health.

CDR3 sequence (DNA): TGTGCCACCAGCAGAGTGGGGTTCACTGAAGCTTTCTTT. Its protein is CATSRVGFTEAFF. The V gene is TRBV15, the J gene TRBJ1-1; D is uncertain. The CDR3 loop spans 13 amino acids. Germline V CDR1 and CDR2: LNHNV, YYDKDF (reference sequence). V shed 1 base and J shed 4 bases, with 7 bases lying between them.